This T cell receptor (beta chain) was sequenced in a study of blood T cells in healthy people across ages. A second about 7 to 12 cycle PCR used barcoded and J-beta primers. TCRdb used MiXCR to reprocess the 5' RACE reads, holding one entry per CDR3 protein. The sample comprises some 710,000 distinct CDR3 sequences, about 20% of which are singletons, and 20% to 25% rests with the top ten. The authors extracted at least 5 micrograms of total RNA per sample. The source is a man between 65 and 80 years old in good health. Material: blood.

CDR3: CASSFSPLLGASYNEQFF. The CDR3 nucleotides are TGTGCCAGCAGTTTCTCCCCCCTTTTGGGAGCCTCCTACAATGAGCAGTTCTTC. The genes are TRBV27 and TRBJ2-1; TRBD2 is a possible D gene (5 bases). CDR3 length: 18 amino acids. CDR1 and CDR2 from the germline V gene are MNHEY and SMNVEV (reference sequence). Trimming pared 3 bases from V and 0 bases from J, leaving 18 bases between.